This T cell receptor beta chain was documented in a study of T-cell memory formation after mild COVID-19. This clonotype was detected only a few times. The CDR3 has 14 amino acids. Trimming took off 1 base at V and 7 bases at J, with 13 bases between the two ends. CDR1 and CDR2 (germline): MGHRA, YSYEKL. Via MiXCR, TCRdb re-called the 5' RACE reads, giving one row per CDR3 protein. Seen here are about 250,000 distinct CDR3 sequences, 15% to 17% observed once, and the top ten hold over 2%. J is TRBJ2-5 and V is TRBV4-1, with D maybe TRBD1 (7 bases). The TCR sequence derives from an adult woman who had mild COVID-19 (a few samples of this study predate the infection). Cell type and time point are not known. The material sequenced was PBMCs or a T cell subset sorted from them (not recorded which). The CDR3, as DNA: TGCGCCAGCAGCCAAGTTGGGCAGGGGGGGACCCAGTACTTC. Its protein product is CASSQVGQGGTQYF.